Listed here are 8 T cell receptor beta chains from one sample, sequenced in a study of identical twins. TCRdb fed the 5' RACE reads into MiXCR, producing one record per CDR3 protein. The sample has about 220,000 distinct CDR3 sequences; around 8.1% are singletons. These data were also reused for a study on yellow fever vaccine responses in identical twins.

Sequencing used memory (CD45RO+) T cells sorted from blood. These receptors came from a woman aged 18-29 years in good health.

The chain has TRBV24-1 and TRBJ2-5; D possibly matches TRBD1 or TRBD2 (7 bases each). Looked up from germline, CDR1 is KGHDR and CDR2 is SFDVKD. V dropped 9 bases and J dropped 2 bases, with 18 bases sitting between them. CDR3 length: 15 amino acids. The CDR3 nucleotides are TGTGCCACCTCACCGAGACAGGGACTACAAGAGACCCAGTACTTC. Translating it yields CATSPRQGLQETQYF.

This clonotype was detected a few times. V is TRBV7-2 and J is TRBJ2-1; D possibly corresponds to TRBD2 (6 bases). CDR3 length: 17 amino acids. Trimming cost V 6 bases and J 2 bases, with 20 bases left between them. Germline V gene data show CDR1 as SGHTA and CDR2 as FQGNSA. CDR3 nucleotides: TGTGCCAGCAGGGAAAGAAGGAGGGCGACCACCTACAATGAGCAGTTCTTC. Translating it yields CASRERRRATTYNEQFF.

The J gene is TRBJ2-7, the V gene TRBV20-1, with 10 bases aligning to TRBD2. The CDR3 extends over 13 amino acids. The V segment lost 5 bases and the J segment 3 bases; nucleotides outside the gene matches: 4. Germline lookup yields CDR1 DFQATT and CDR2 SNEGSKA (reference sequence). This CDR3 reads CSALLAGNYEQYF. CDR3 DNA: TGCAGTGCTCTACTAGCGGGAAACTACGAGCAGTACTTC.

This clonotype was seen a handful of times. J is TRBJ2-7 and V is TRBV4-2; maybe TRBD2 (6 bases). The V gene lost 4 bases and the J gene lost 1 base, with 14 bases spanning the gap. CDR3 length: 15 residues. Per germline, CDR1 LGHNA and CDR2 YNFKEQ. This CDR3 is CASSLVRGNSYEQYF. In nucleotides, the CDR3 is TGTGCCAGCAGCCTGGTGCGGGGAAATTCCTACGAGCAGTACTTC.

In this sample, this clonotype turned up many times. This chain uses TRBV24-1 with TRBJ2-2; perhaps TRBD1 as D (6 bases). Germline V lookup: CDR1 KGHDR, CDR2 SFDVKD. Trimming pared 7 bases from V and 4 bases from J, leaving 9 bases between. The CDR3 contains 13 residues. The CDR3 sequence is CATRGAATGELFF. CDR3 in DNA: TGTGCCACCAGGGGGGCCGCCACCGGGGAGCTGTTTTTT.

The sample holds a few counts of this clonotype. The rearrangement joins TRBV12-3 or TRBV12-4 to TRBJ2-6; possible D gene TRBD1, 5 bases. V was cut by 11 bases and J by 0 bases, with 11 bases left in between. This CDR3 is 14 amino acids long. The CDR3 DNA is TGTGCCTCCCAAAGGGGCTCTGGGGCCAACGTCCTGACTTTC. Translation: CASQRGSGANVLTF.

This clonotype occurred a few times. The CDR3 region has the DNA TGTGCCACCAGCAAGGGTGGCACAGATACGCAGTATTTT. Protein product: CATSKGGTDTQYF. This chain joins TRBV15 and TRBJ2-3; D not certain. The V end was cut by 4 bases, the J end by 1 base, with 6 bases between. The CDR3 length is 13 residues. The germline V gene has CDR1 LNHNV and CDR2 YYDKDF (reference sequence).

This clonotype appeared many times. V usage is TRBV12-3 or TRBV12-4 and J usage is TRBJ2-3, with D unresolved. Trimming left V 6 bases short and J 2 bases short, with 6 bases between. The length of the CDR3 is 12 residues. This CDR3 reads CASSLNTDTQYF. The CDR3 DNA follows: TGTGCCAGCAGCCTCAACACAGATACGCAGTATTTT.